These 27 T cell receptor beta chains originate from one sample sequenced in a study of blood T cell repertoires in COVID-19. Here immunoSEQ multiplex PCR was the method, and the copy in TCRdb shows in-frame clones only, minus some. The repertoire consists of 95,000 to 150,000 clones, with roughly 84% occurring once and the leading ten covering approximately 3.5%. Material for sequencing was PBMCs or T cells enriched from blood (not recorded which). Receptor source: a woman in her thirties who had recovered from COVID-19.

This clone was observed a handful of times. V gene TRBV4-3 combines with J gene TRBJ2-3, with 7 bases identical to TRBD1. After removal of 1 base from V and 2 bases from J, the junction contained 6 bases not matched to a gene. The germline CDR1 and CDR2 sequences are LGHNA and YSLEER. The CDR3 is made up of 16 amino acids. The CDR3 protein is CASSQGGQTLTDTQYF. The CDR3 coding sequence is TGCGCCAGCAGCCAAGGGGGACAGACGCTCACAGATACGCAGTATTTT.

The chain couples TRBV6-4 to TRBJ1-2; TRBD1 is a possible D gene (6 bases). V shed 4 bases and J shed 7 bases, with 19 bases lying between them. The length of the CDR3 is 15 residues. Germline V gene data show CDR1 as MRHNA and CDR2 as SNTAGT. The CDR3 here is CASSASMGTISGYTF. The CDR3 DNA reads as TGTGCCAGCAGTGCCTCGATGGGGACAATCTCTGGCTACACCTTC.

The rearrangement links TRBV5-4 to TRBJ2-7; possible D gene TRBD2, 7 bases. Trimming stripped 4 bases from V and 2 bases from J, with 16 bases between. Per the germline V gene, CDR1 is SGHNT and CDR2 is YYREEE (reference sequence). CDR3 size: 15 residues. CDR3 DNA: TGTGCCAGCAGCGTAAAGGGGGGAGGGCCCTACGAGCAGTACTTC. It codes for CASSVKGGGPYEQYF.

The chain has TRBV15 and TRBJ1-6; weak D call: TRBD1 (5 bases). Germline loops: CDR1 LNHNV, CDR2 YYDKDF (reference sequence). The germline V and J ends were trimmed by 0 bases and 13 bases, with 10 bases remaining between them. The CDR3 runs 13 residues. CDR3: CATSRERGPPLHF. In nucleotides, the CDR3 is TGTGCCACCAGCAGAGAAAGGGGCCCGCCCCTCCACTTT.

J is TRBJ1-4 and V is TRBV5-1; a possible D gene is TRBD1 (5 bases). CDR3 size: 18 residues. The V and J ends lost 1 base and 2 bases respectively, with 18 bases between them. The germline CDR1 and CDR2 sequences are SGHRS and YFSETQ. DNA for the CDR3: TGCGCCAGCAGCTTGAGGGGCAAGGGGAGGTCGACTAATGAAAAACTGTTTTTT. Its protein is CASSLRGKGRSTNEKLFF.

This sequence joins TRBV5-8 and TRBJ1-2; D is possibly TRBD1 (6 bases). This CDR3 region has 15 residues. V was trimmed by 0 bases and J by 2 bases, leaving 11 bases between them. Germline CDR1 SGHTS, CDR2 YDEGEE. CDR3 coding DNA: TGTGCCAGCAGCTTGGACGTCGGGACAAACTATGGCTACACCTTC. This gives the protein CASSLDVGTNYGYTF.

The chain joins TRBV7-8 to TRBJ1-4; perhaps TRBD1 as D (5 bases). Germline V gene data show CDR1 as SGHVS and CDR2 as FQNEAQ. This CDR3 region has 17 residues. The germline V and J ends were trimmed by 5 bases and 6 bases, with 22 bases remaining between them. CDR3 sequence (DNA): TGTGCCAGCAGCCACGGTTTGCGGGGGGATTTTGATGAAAAACTGTTTTTT. Translated: CASSHGLRGDFDEKLFF.

CDR3 loop: CASSFPTGQGYQPQHF. In DNA form, the CDR3 reads TGTGCCAGCAGTTTCCCAACTGGACAGGGGTATCAGCCCCAGCATTTT. The chain combines TRBV28 with TRBJ1-5; 9 bases are shared with TRBD1. The J segment lost 5 bases and the V segment lost 3 bases, leaving 8 bases of the junction unmatched. The CDR3 contains 16 residues. Germline-derived CDR1 and CDR2 are MDHEN and SYDVKM.

Here the CDR3 reads CASSPTGGVAGNQYF. CDR3 nucleotides: TGTGCCAGCAGCCCAACAGGGGGCGTAGCGGGGAACCAGTACTTC. V and J are TRBV7-3 and TRBJ2-5; tentative D call: TRBD1 (9 bases). Germline V lookup: CDR1 SGHTA, CDR2 FQGTGA. V lost 5 bases to trimming and J lost 10 bases, with 23 bases between them. This CDR3 comprises 15 residues.

The chain links TRBV13 to TRBJ1-1, with D tentatively TRBD1 (5 bases). Per germline, CDR1 PRHDT and CDR2 FYEKMQ (reference sequence). The V end was cut by 3 bases, the J end by 4 bases, with 9 bases between. CDR3 size: 13 residues. Written as DNA, the CDR3 is TGTGCCAGCAGCTTGGGGAGGGGCACTGAAGCTTTCTTT. This encodes CASSLGRGTEAFF.

On this clone itself: One junction end does not reproduce the germline sequence, and a read error may be involved. The V gene is TRBV5-4, the J gene TRBJ2-1; 11 positions match TRBD2. The CDR3 is 17 amino acids. CDR1 and CDR2 from the germline V gene are SGHNT and YYREEE (reference sequence). CDR3: CASGFRGTSGGVNEQFF. In nucleotides, the CDR3 is TGTGCCAGCGGCTTCCGAGGGACTAGCGGTGGAGTGAATGAGCAGTTCTTC.

Points on this clone: This same CDR3 is encoded by further DNA sequences in the sample. The J gene is TRBJ2-1, the V gene TRBV9; D may be TRBD1 (7 bases). Per the germline V gene, CDR1 is SGDLS and CDR2 is YYNGEE. Deletions cut 0 bases from V and 7 bases from J, with 14 bases between. This CDR3 is built from 15 residues. This CDR3 reads CASSVVAGGRNEQFF. CDR3 sequence (DNA): TGTGCCAGCAGCGTAGTGGCAGGGGGGAGGAATGAGCAGTTCTTC.

The genes are TRBV4-2 and TRBJ2-5; TRBD2 matches at 10 bases. J was trimmed by 4 bases and V by 4 bases; bases with no gene match: 18. The germline V gene encodes CDR1 LGHNA and CDR2 YNFKEQ. The CDR3 totals 19 residues. CDR3 bases: TGTGCCAGCAGCCCCGGGACGCCACTAGCGGGACTGGGGATAGAGACCCAGTACTTC. Residues: CASSPGTPLAGLGIETQYF.

This clone came up a few times. This chain links TRBV19 with TRBJ2-5; perhaps TRBD1 as D (6 bases). The V and J ends lost 4 bases and 1 base respectively, with 10 bases between them. Germline V gene sequence: CDR1 LNHDA, CDR2 SQIVND (reference sequence). The CDR3 is 14 residues long. The CDR3 sequence is CASSRDTFQETQYF. The CDR3 DNA sequence: TGTGCCAGTAGTAGGGACACCTTCCAAGAGACCCAGTACTTC.

The V gene is TRBV29-1, the J gene TRBJ2-3; D perhaps matches TRBD2 (6 bases). Germline CDR1 SQVTM, CDR2 ANQGSEA. The CDR3 runs to 15 residues. Trimming cost V 6 bases and J 0 bases, with 16 bases left between them. The CDR3 reads CSVDRWAGSTDTQYF. CDR3 DNA: TGCAGCGTGGATCGGTGGGCGGGGAGCACAGATACGCAGTATTTT.

V usage is TRBV5-4 and J usage is TRBJ2-4; 9 bases map to TRBD2. This CDR3 region has 19 residues. Germline CDR1 SGHNT, CDR2 YYREEE (reference sequence). The V segment lost 2 bases and the J segment 1 base; nucleotides outside the gene matches: 13. CDR3 nucleotide sequence: TGTGCCAGCAGCTTTTTTACGAGTCTCGCGGGAGGGGCCAAAAACATTCAGTACTTC. Protein product: CASSFFTSLAGGAKNIQYF.

This clone was seen just once. The V gene is TRBV28, the J gene TRBJ2-3; D is undetermined. With 5 bases removed from V and 5 bases from J, the gap between germline ends came to 20 bases. The CDR3 runs 16 residues. Germline assignment: CDR1 MDHEN and CDR2 SYDVKM. DNA of the CDR3: TGTGCCAGCAGTCCCCCGGGTCCGGTAGGTCTAGATACGCAGTATTTT. It specifies CASSPPGPVGLDTQYF.

The chain links TRBV10-2 to TRBJ1-1; D not resolved. Trimming removed 6 bases at V and 3 bases at J, with 11 bases between. CDR3 length: 13 amino acids. CDR1 WSHSY and CDR2 SAAADI come from the germline V gene. The DNA for the CDR3 is TGCGCCAGCAGCCGAGACACTTACACTGAAGCTTTCTTT. Protein: CASSRDTYTEAFF.

V usage is TRBV11-3 and J usage is TRBJ2-3, with 12 bases aligning to TRBD2. V was pared by 4 bases and J by 6 bases, with 8 bases of the junction left unmatched. The CDR3 runs 16 residues. Germline CDR1 reads SGHNT; CDR2 reads YENEEA. The CDR3 sequence is CASSSRLAGVADTQYF. The CDR3 bases are TGTGCCAGCAGCTCAAGACTAGCGGGAGTAGCGGATACGCAGTATTTT.

The chain joins TRBV19 to TRBJ2-3; D unclear. This CDR3 contains 14 residues. Trimming pared 7 bases from V and 3 bases from J, leaving 14 bases between. Germline lookup yields CDR1 LNHDA and CDR2 SQIVND (reference sequence). CDR3 DNA: TGTGCCAGTAATACCCTGTTACAGACAGATACGCAGTATTTT. This gives the protein CASNTLLQTDTQYF.

The count of this clone is one. The rearrangement links TRBV7-8 to TRBJ1-5, with D maybe TRBD1 (6 bases). CDR3 length: 14 residues. Trimming took off 3 bases at V and 2 bases at J, with 8 bases between the two ends. The V gene's germline CDR1 is SGHVS and CDR2 FQNEAQ. The CDR3 DNA reads TGTGCCAGCAGCTTCAAGGGGGGCAATCAGCCCCAGCATTTT. Its translation is CASSFKGGNQPQHF.

The table lists this clone with a few counts. This rearrangement joins TRBV5-1 to TRBJ2-1; 10 bases are a match to TRBD2. Trimming took 0 bases from V and 2 from J; bases not matched to a gene: 2. This CDR3 is 16 amino acids long. Germline V gives CDR1 SGHRS, CDR2 YFSETQ. CDR3 region: CASSLDLAGAYNEQFF. As DNA, the CDR3 is TGCGCCAGCAGCTTGGATCTAGCGGGGGCCTACAATGAGCAGTTCTTC.

The J gene is TRBJ1-1, the V gene TRBV19; D not resolved. CDR3 length: 13 residues. Germline V gives CDR1 LNHDA, CDR2 SQIVND (reference sequence). Trimming removed 3 bases from V and 0 bases from J, with 5 bases in between. For the CDR3, the DNA is TGTGCCAGTAGTATCTCAGTGAACACTGAAGCTTTCTTT. Protein product: CASSISVNTEAFF. The full variable domain, in which reference TRBV19 and TRBJ1-1 provide the parts outside the CDR3, is DGGITQSPKYLFRKEGQNVTLSCEQNLNHDAMYWYRQDPGQGLRLIYYSQIVNDFQKGDIAEGYSVSREKKESFPLTVTSAQKNPTAFYLCASSISVNTEAFFGQGTRLTVV.

Only a few counts were recorded for this clone. The gene calls are TRBV18 and TRBJ1-4, with TRBD1 matching 7 bases. This CDR3 has 15 residues. Germline CDR1 is KGHSH and CDR2 is LQKENI. V gave up 5 bases and J gave up 0 bases; unmatched junction bases: 3. CDR3 loop: CASSVQGATNEKLFF. For the CDR3, the DNA is TGTGCCAGCTCAGTTCAGGGGGCAACTAATGAAAAACTGTTTTTT.

This clone appeared a few times. The rearrangement links TRBV2 to TRBJ1-5; 9 positions agree with TRBD1. V lost 4 bases and J lost 6; bases outside the gene matches: 4. This CDR3 region has 14 residues. CDR1 and CDR2 (germline): SNHLY, FYNNEI. This CDR3 reads CASSVGQGSQPQHF. The CDR3 DNA is TGTGCCAGCAGTGTTGGACAGGGGAGTCAGCCCCAGCATTTT. Full variable domain (outside the CDR3, taken from reference TRBV2 and TRBJ1-5): EPEVTQTPSHQVTQMGQEVILRCVPISNHLYFYWYRQILGQKVEFLVSFYNNEISEKSEIFDDQFSVERPDGSNFTLKIRSTKLEDSAMYFCASSVGQGSQPQHFGDGTRLSIL.

This rearrangement joins TRBV27 to TRBJ2-7; TRBD2 matches 14 bases. This CDR3 has 17 amino acids. The V gene end was trimmed by 0 bases and the J gene end by 9 bases; junction bases not matched to a gene: 10. Germline V gives CDR1 MNHEY, CDR2 SMNVEV (reference sequence). The CDR3 DNA is TGTGCCAGCAGTTTATCTGTGGGACTAGCGGGAGTTCGGGCGCAGTACTTC. This gives the protein CASSLSVGLAGVRAQYF.

This clone was observed a single time. The CDR3 nucleotides read TGTGCCAGCAGACAGACAGGGGATGGGCCCGAGCAGTACTTC. Residues: CASRQTGDGPEQYF. The chain couples TRBV14 to TRBJ2-7; 8 nucleotides align to TRBD1. J gave up 6 bases and V 6 bases, and 10 bases lay outside the gene matches. Germline CDR1 reads SGHDN; CDR2 reads FVKESK. There are 14 residues in the CDR3.